This note documents a single T cell receptor beta chain sequence. Its matching antigen is unknown. A read error may account for a junction end that differs from germline. This entry belongs to a study of cytomegalovirus exposure and HLA in healthy donors. Germline V CDR1 and CDR2: SGHRS, YFSETQ. The CDR3 is made up of 17 amino acids. In the PCR, 60 Vbeta and 13 Jbeta primers were used. TCRdb's table, derived via immunoSEQ multiplex PCR, lists solely in-frame clones and lacks some. Of 95,000 to 100,000 clones listed, around two thirds were seen once; the top ten hold approximately 2%. The study, taken as a whole, reports: A link between a missense DCLRE1C variant and TCR beta V- and J-gene trimming emerged from a later analysis.

Sequenced material: PBMCs. The rearrangement uses TRBV5-1 and TRBJ2-4; D not resolved. The TCR sequence derives from a male donor in good health and CMV-seronegative. The CDR3 is CASSLGEVNWAKNIQYF. DNA for the CDR3: TGCGCCAGCAGTTTGGGCGAGGTGAATTGGGCCAAAAACATTCAGTACTTC.